This T cell receptor (beta chain) came from a study of post-analysis software for immune sequencing data (dated by TCRdb to about 2015). As for the study more broadly: Disease courses on record covered relapsing-remitting, secondary progressive and progressive-relapsing multiple sclerosis, though some patients had no subtype annotation. A subset of samples was prepared in parallel using single-end sample barcoding, then pooled and co-amplified after Illumina adapter ligation. The patient repertoires were compared against about 10 previously published healthy control repertoires obtained from donors aged roughly 6 to 28 years.

The library relied on PCR. For sequencing, an Illumina HiSeq 2500 was employed. Unique molecular identifiers were incorporated into TCR beta cDNA libraries to reduce PCR and sequencing biases. About 0.5 million cDNA molecules were obtained for every 1 to 10 million input T cells, so each molecule roughly corresponded to one T cell. The patient libraries were prepared and sequenced with the same protocol used for the earlier healthy control dataset. Within a given batch, samples were prepared together, multiplexed and sequenced on the same HiSeq lane. For the original study's pipeline: MIGEC was used to process the raw barcoded reads, and molecular identifier groups with only a single read were discarded before consensus assembly and CDR3 extraction. VDJtools was used for post-analysis of the clonotype tables, with diversity normalized by down-sampling every dataset to the smallest sample size. Repertoire overlap clustering matched CDR3 amino acid but not nucleotide sequences to correct batch-related cross-sample contamination. Clones were called with MiXCR by TCRdb after fastp trimmed the public reads at Q25, and only in-frame beta chains were retained. Each entry is one CDR3 protein sequence, shown with its most common DNA and genes. TCRdb's processing, not the study's, gives the V and J calls here. This sample lists about 380,000 distinct CDR3 sequences; around 37% were detected once. 13% of the sample is held by the ten biggest clonotypes.

With respect to this clonotype: Its antigen remains unidentified. No base quality information exists; no much larger clone differs at one position.

After removal of 3 bases from V and 5 bases from J, the junction retains 17 bases not matched to a gene. The germline V gene provides CDR1 SGHTA and CDR2 FQGNSA. The CDR3 has 18 amino acids, counting the end cysteine and phenylalanine. Only CDR3 DNA remains: 54 bases, in frame from the first base. To demonstrate the VDJtools post-analysis software, the study profiled TCR beta repertoires from the peripheral blood of 10 to 15 young patients with multiple sclerosis. The multiple sclerosis patients were children and adolescents between roughly 6 and 15 years of age. What the research found in general, with its limitations: Multiple sclerosis patients had significantly lower normalized Chao1 diversity than controls, a result that suggests substantial peripheral T-cell clonal expansion. The control group was slightly older than the multiple sclerosis patient group. Strong co-clustering of samples prepared in the same batch was shown by direct clustering with F measure, prompting a batch-effect correction. Patients showed significantly higher frequencies than controls for a handful of TRBV segments, among them TRBV5-6, TRBV5-1 and TRBV20-1.

The sequenced sample was blood. The sequence derives from a girl under 18 with multiple sclerosis. The sequence is built from TRBV7-2 and TRBJ1-1, with 8 bases matching TRBD1. At the DNA level, the sequence is TGTGCCAGCAGCTTTGCTGGACAGGGAGTTGTGGGGTGGACTGAAGCTTTCTTT. Its protein is CASSFAGQGVVGWTEAFF.